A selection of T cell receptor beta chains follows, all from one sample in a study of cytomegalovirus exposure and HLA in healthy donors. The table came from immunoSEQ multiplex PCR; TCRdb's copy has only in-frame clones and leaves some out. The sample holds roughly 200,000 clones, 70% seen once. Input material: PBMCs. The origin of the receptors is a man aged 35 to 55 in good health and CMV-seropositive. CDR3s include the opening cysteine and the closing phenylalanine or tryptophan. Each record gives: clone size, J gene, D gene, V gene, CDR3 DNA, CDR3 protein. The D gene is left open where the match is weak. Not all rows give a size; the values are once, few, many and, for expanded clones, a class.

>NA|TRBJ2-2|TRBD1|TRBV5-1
TGCGCCAGCAGCTTACAGGGGGGCGCGAACACCGGGGAGCTGTTTTTT
CASSLQGGANTGELFF
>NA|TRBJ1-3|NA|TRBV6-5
TGTGCCAGCAGTAGCGTGAGGGGGTCTGGAAACACCATATATTTT
CASSSVRGSGNTIYF
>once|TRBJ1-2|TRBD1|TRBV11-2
TGTGCCAGCAGCCCACAGGGGGGGGCCGGCTATGGCTACACCTTC
CASSPQGGAGYGYTF
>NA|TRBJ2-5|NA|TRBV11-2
TGTGCCAGCAGCCGCCCTGGAGCCCAGTACTTC
CASSRPGAQYF
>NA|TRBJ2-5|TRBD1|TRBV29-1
TGCAGCGTAGGACAGGTTATGAGGGAGACCCAGTACTTC
CSVGQVMRETQYF
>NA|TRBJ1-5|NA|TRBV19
TGTGCCAGTAGTATCGACTCCGACAATCAGCCCCAGCATTTT
CASSIDSDNQPQHF
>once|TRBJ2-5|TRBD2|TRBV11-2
TGTGCCAGCAGCCAACAGGTAGCGGGGGGAGAAGAGACCCAGTACTTC
CASSQQVAGGEETQYF
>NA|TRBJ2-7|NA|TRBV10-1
TGCGCCAGCAGTAACGGGGCAGGGAGGACCTACGAGCAGTACTTC
CASSNGAGRTYEQYF
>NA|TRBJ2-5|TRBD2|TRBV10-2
TGCGCCAGCAGTGACACGGGGGGACTCTTTGAGACCCAGTACTTC
CASSDTGGLFETQYF
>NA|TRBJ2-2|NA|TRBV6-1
TGTGCCAGCAGTGAATGGCAGGGGGGGAACACCGGGGAGCTGTTTTTT
CASSEWQGGNTGELFF
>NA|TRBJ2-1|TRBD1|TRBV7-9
TGTGCCAGCAGCTCTTGGGACAGGGTCTACGATGAGCAGTTCTTC
CASSSWDRVYDEQFF
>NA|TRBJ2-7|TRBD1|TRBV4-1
TGCGCCAGCAGCCGACCGGGACAGGGGCTCTACGAGCAGTACTTC
CASSRPGQGLYEQYF
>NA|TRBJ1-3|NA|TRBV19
TGTGCCAGTAGTATTGCCATCTATTCTGGAAACACCATATATTTT
CASSIAIYSGNTIYF
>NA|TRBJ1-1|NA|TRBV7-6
TGTGCCAGCTCTCCGGTCATGAACACTGAAGCTTTCTTT
CASSPVMNTEAFF
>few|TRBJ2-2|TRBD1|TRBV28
TGTGCCAGCAGAGGGGGCGCCGGGGAGCTGTTTTTT
CASRGGAGELFF
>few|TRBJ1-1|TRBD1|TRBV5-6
TGTGCCAGCAGCGTACTGACAGGGGTGGAGACTGAAGCTTTCTTT
CASSVLTGVETEAFF
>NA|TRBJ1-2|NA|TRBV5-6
TGTGCCAGCTCCAACACAGGGTATGGCTACACCTTC
CASSNTGYGYTF
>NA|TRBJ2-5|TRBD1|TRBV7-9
TGTTCCAGCAGCTGGACAGGGCCCCAAGAGACCCAGTACTTC
CSSSWTGPQETQYF
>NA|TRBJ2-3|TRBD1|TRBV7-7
TGTGCCAGCAGCTTAGGACAGGGCACCACAGATACGCAGTATTTT
CASSLGQGTTDTQYF
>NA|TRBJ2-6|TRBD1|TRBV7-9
TGTGCCAGCAGCCGCCGGACAGGGCGCTCTGGGGCCAACGTCCTGACTTTC
CASSRRTGRSGANVLTF
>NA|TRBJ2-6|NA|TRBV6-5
TGTGCCAGCAGTTACGCGAGGGCAGGTGGGGCCAACGTCCTGACTTTC
CASSYARAGGANVLTF
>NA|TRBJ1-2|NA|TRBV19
TGTGCCAGTAGTATAGTCAGCACAGGCATCTATGGCTACACCTTC
CASSIVSTGIYGYTF
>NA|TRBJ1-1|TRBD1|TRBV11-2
TGTGCCAGTATTTTGGACAGGAGAAACACTGAAGCTTTCTTT
CASILDRRNTEAFF
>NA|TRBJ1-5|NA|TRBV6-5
TGTGCCAGCAGCCCAACGGGGGGAGACCAGCCCCAGCATTTT
CASSPTGGDQPQHF
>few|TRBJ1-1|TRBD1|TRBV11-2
TGTGCCAGCAGCCCTCGGACAGGGTCTGAAGCTTTCTTT
CASSPRTGSEAFF
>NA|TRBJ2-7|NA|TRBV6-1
TGTGCCAGCAGTGGATTCGGCGGGGTATCTTCCTACGAGCAGTACTTC
CASSGFGGVSSYEQYF
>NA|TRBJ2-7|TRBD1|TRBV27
TGTGCCAGCAGGGGGGGGACAGGGGCCCTCTACGAGCAGTACTTC
CASRGGTGALYEQYF
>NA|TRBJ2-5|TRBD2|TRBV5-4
TGTGCCAGCAGCTTGGGAAGGGGAGGGGAGACCCAGTACTTC
CASSLGRGGETQYF
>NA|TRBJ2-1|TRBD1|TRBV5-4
TGTGCCAGCAGCTCGTTGGACAGGGTGAATGAGCAGTTCTTC
CASSSLDRVNEQFF
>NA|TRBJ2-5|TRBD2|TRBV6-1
TGTGCCAGCAGTGAATTGCTAGCGGGGGGGCCGGGTGAGACCCAGTACTTC
CASSELLAGGPGETQYF
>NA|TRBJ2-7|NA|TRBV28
TGTGCCAGCAGTCGCCCCCTCACAGGGTCAGGGTCCTACGAGCAGTACTTC
CASSRPLTGSGSYEQYF
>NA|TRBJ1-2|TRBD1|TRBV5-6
TGTGCCAGCAGCTTGGCACCGACAGGGGGATATGGCTACACCTTC
CASSLAPTGGYGYTF
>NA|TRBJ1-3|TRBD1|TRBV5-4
TGTGCCAGCAGCTCAGACAGGGTGGGAAACACCATATATTTT
CASSSDRVGNTIYF
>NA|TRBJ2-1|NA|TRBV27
TGTGCCAGCAGTTTGGGGGGACTCAAGCAGTTCTTC
CASSLGGLKQFF
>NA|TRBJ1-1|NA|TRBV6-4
TGTGCCAGCAGCCCCGGGATGGACACTGAAGCTTTCTTT
CASSPGMDTEAFF